Shown below are 27 T cell receptor beta chains from a single sample sequenced in a study of post-analysis software for immune sequencing data. Whole-study findings and limits: Five TRBV segments, including TRBV5-6, TRBV5-1 and TRBV20-1, were more frequent in patients than controls.

These receptors have no identified antigens. The authors incorporated unique molecular identifiers into the TCR beta cDNA libraries. TCRdb re-derived calls from the PCR reads in MiXCR, one entry per CDR3 protein. The sample yields more than 450,000 distinct CDR3 sequences, about 40% seen once. Sample: blood. The receptors shown here come from a girl between 5 and 17 years old with multiple sclerosis.

This clonotype was counted a few times. This rearrangement joins TRBV2 to TRBJ2-7, with 7 nucleotides matching TRBD1. The CDR3 is 12 amino acids. J gave up 5 bases and V 7 bases, and 5 bases lay outside the gene matches. The V gene's germline CDR1 is SNHLY and CDR2 FYNNEI. CDR3 DNA sequence: TGTGCCAGCAAGAGACAGGGTGACGAGCAGTACTTC. As protein: CASKRQGDEQYF.

This clonotype has a handful of counts. This chain connects TRBV12-3 or TRBV12-4 to TRBJ2-3; no definite D call. This CDR3 is 12 amino acids long. V lost 3 bases to trimming and J lost 7 bases, with 8 bases between them. CDR3 coding DNA: TGTGCCAGCAGTTTGCCTCCGAATACGCAGTATTTT. Protein sequence: CASSLPPNTQYF.

Of note for this clonotype: One end of the junction does not line up with germline, which may come from a read error. The genes are TRBV5-1 and TRBJ2-5; 8 nucleotides align to TRBD1. The germline V gene encodes CDR1 SGHRS and CDR2 YFSETQ. This CDR3 comprises 17 residues. The CDR3 loop reads CVSSPWTGSFSGETQYF. The DNA of the CDR3 is TGCGTCAGCAGCCCCTGGACAGGGTCCTTCTCGGGAGAGACCCAGTACTTC.

This clonotype was counted a few times. The chain carries TRBV7-2 and TRBJ2-3, with D maybe TRBD2 (6 bases). CDR3 length: 15 residues. The ends were cut back, 5 bases at V and 0 bases at J, with 12 bases in the middle. Germline CDR1 and CDR2: SGHTA and FQGNSA. The CDR3 DNA reads TGTGCCAGCAGCCCGAGCGGGCGTAGCACAGATACGCAGTATTTT. It specifies CASSPSGRSTDTQYF.

This chain uses TRBV20-1 with TRBJ1-2; a possible D gene is TRBD1 (6 bases). The CDR3 is 14 amino acids. Germline V gene sequence: CDR1 DFQATT, CDR2 SNEGSKA (reference sequence). Trimming cost V 5 bases and J 2 bases, with 15 bases left between them. Here the CDR3 reads CSALTGGGNYGYTF. The CDR3 region has the DNA TGCAGTGCTTTAACGGGAGGGGGGAACTATGGCTACACCTTC.

This clonotype showed up just a few times. The chain links TRBV5-6 to TRBJ2-3, with 11 bases fitting TRBD2. From germline, CDR1 is SGHDT and CDR2 YYEEEE. V was clipped by 1 base and J by 4 bases; unmatched bases: 2. The CDR3 is 15 amino acids. The CDR3 sequence is CASSLTSGSSDTQYF. CDR3 DNA: TGTGCCAGCAGCTTGACTAGCGGGAGTTCAGATACGCAGTATTTT.

This clonotype has only one observation. This chain connects TRBV30 to TRBJ1-4, with D possibly TRBD1 on 6 matching bases. V was cut by 5 bases and J by 0 bases, with 13 bases left in between. The CDR3 length is 15 residues. Germline values: CDR1 GTSNPN, CDR2 SVGIG (reference sequence). CDR3 DNA: TGTGCCTGGGACGGACAGACTGCAACTAATGAAAAACTGTTTTTT. Translated: CAWDGQTATNEKLFF.

This rearrangement joins TRBV6-5 to TRBJ1-1, with D unclear. Germline CDR1 reads MNHEY; CDR2 reads SVGAGI. This CDR3 is 15 amino acids long. The ends were cut back, 0 bases at V and 0 bases at J, with 8 bases in the middle. The CDR3 loop reads CASSYSRSLNTEAFF. CDR3 sequence (DNA): TGTGCCAGCAGTTACTCAAGGAGTTTGAACACTGAAGCTTTCTTT.

The J gene is TRBJ1-6, the V gene TRBV7-9, with 7 positions matching TRBD1. Unmatched junction bases numbered 3, after V lost 4 bases and J lost 0 bases. Looked up from germline, CDR1 is SEHNR and CDR2 is FQNEAQ (reference sequence). This CDR3 region has 16 residues. CDR3 nucleotide sequence: TGTGCCAGCAGCTCGGGACAGAGCTCCTATAATTCACCCCTCCACTTT. This codes for CASSSGQSSYNSPLHF. Looking up the rest from reference TRBV7-9 and TRBJ1-6 gives the full variable domain: DTGVSQNPRHKITKRGQNVTFRCDPISEHNRLYWYRQTLGQGPEFLTYFQNEAQLEKSRLLSDRFSAERPKGSFSTLEIQRTEQGDSAMYLCASSSGQSSYNSPLHFGNGTRLTVT.

This clonotype has a count of ten or more. The chain couples TRBV12-3 or TRBV12-4 to TRBJ2-1; D is undetermined. This CDR3 has 11 residues. The germline V and J ends were trimmed by 4 bases and 2 bases, with 0 bases remaining between them. The CDR3 region is CASSSYNEQFF. Written as DNA, the CDR3 is TGTGCCAGCAGTTCCTACAATGAGCAGTTCTTC.

The chain joins TRBV6-5 to TRBJ2-7, with D maybe TRBD2 (6 bases). In germline, CDR1 is MNHEY, CDR2 SVGAGI. The germline V and J ends were trimmed by 7 bases and 0 bases, with 13 bases remaining between them. The CDR3 runs to 14 residues. The CDR3 protein is CASTAGTGSYEQYF. The CDR3 coding sequence is TGTGCCAGCACCGCCGGGACTGGCTCCTACGAGCAGTACTTC.

This clonotype was seen more than once but under ten times. The chain couples TRBV6-6 to TRBJ1-2; D gene uncertain. The germline CDR1 and CDR2 sequences are MNHNY and SVGAGI (reference sequence). The CDR3 runs 13 residues. V lost 0 bases and J 8 bases, leaving 10 bases between the germline ends. The CDR3 region has the DNA TGTGCCAGCAGTTACTCGCAAGGGTCCGGCTACACCTTC. Translating it yields CASSYSQGSGYTF.

Comments on this clonotype: With a much larger clone just one base away, this may be a read error. The V call is TRBV4-2, the J call TRBJ2-5; TRBD2 matches 13 bases. Germline loops: CDR1 LGHNA, CDR2 YNFKEQ. The length of the CDR3 is 15 residues. With 4 bases clipped from V and 7 bases from J, the junction kept 6 bases outside the gene matches. CDR3 loop: CASSPGLAGVATQYF. In DNA, the CDR3 is TGTGCCAGCAGCCCAGGACTAGCGGGGGTAGCGACCCAGTACTTC.

This clonotype was counted only a few times. The chain recombines TRBV7-2 with TRBJ1-2; possibly TRBD1 for D (6 bases). Trimming left V 4 bases short and J 4 bases short, with 16 bases between. The CDR3 covers 15 residues. Germline V CDR1 and CDR2: SGHTA, FQGNSA. The CDR3 is CASSYEGEGGYGYTF. The CDR3 DNA is TGTGCCAGCAGCTACGAGGGAGAGGGGGGCTATGGCTACACCTTC.

In its sample, this clonotype was seen a few times. The rearrangement uses TRBV2 and TRBJ1-2, with 11 bases identical to TRBD1. CDR1 SNHLY and CDR2 FYNNEI come from the germline V gene. After removal of 8 bases from V and 0 bases from J, the junction contained 5 bases not matched to a gene. This CDR3 is 15 amino acids long. Written as DNA, the CDR3 is TGTGCCAGCTCGGGACAGGGGGAAGCTAACTATGGCTACACCTTC. Translation: CASSGQGEANYGYTF. Looking up the rest from reference TRBV2 and TRBJ1-2 gives the full variable domain: EPEVTQTPSHQVTQMGQEVILRCVPISNHLYFYWYRQILGQKVEFLVSFYNNEISEKSEIFDDQFSVERPDGSNFTLKIRSTKLEDSAMYFCASSGQGEANYGYTFGSGTRLTVV.

The chain uses TRBV24-1 and TRBJ2-1, with no clear D. Germline V CDR1 and CDR2: KGHDR, SFDVKD. The CDR3 is 13 amino acids. Trimming took 4 bases from V and 5 from J, leaving 8 bases between them. As DNA, the CDR3 is TGTGCCACCAGTGACTTAAAGCACAATGAGCAGTTCTTC. Translation: CATSDLKHNEQFF.

This clonotype was counted a single time. The CDR3 here is CASSQEAATSEAFF. Written as DNA, the CDR3 is TGCGCCAGCAGCCAAGAAGCAGCCACCTCTGAAGCTTTCTTT. J is TRBJ1-1 and V is TRBV4-1; D unclear. Trimming stripped 0 bases from V and 6 bases from J, with 11 bases between. This CDR3 contains 14 residues. Germline V gives CDR1 MGHRA, CDR2 YSYEKL.

This clonotype was seen a few times. This chain uses TRBV28 with TRBJ2-7; TRBD1 matches at 8 bases. CDR3 length: 15 amino acids. Germline-derived CDR1 and CDR2 are MDHEN and SYDVKM. Trimming at V came to 6 bases and at J to 1 base, leaving 8 bases not matched to a gene. This chain's CDR3 is CASSTGGPPSYEQYF. CDR3 bases: TGTGCCAGCAGCACAGGGGGGCCCCCTTCCTACGAGCAGTACTTC.

This rearrangement joins TRBV3-1 to TRBJ2-1, with 7 nucleotides matching TRBD1. The CDR3 extends over 15 amino acids. V lost 2 bases to trimming and J lost 6 bases; unmatched junction nucleotides: 7. Germline CDR1 reads LGHDT; CDR2 reads YNNKEL (reference sequence). The CDR3 spells CASSQIQGPLNEQFF. DNA of the CDR3: TGTGCCAGCAGCCAAATACAGGGGCCCCTCAATGAGCAGTTCTTC.

The J gene is TRBJ2-7, the V gene TRBV6-5, with 9 bases that match TRBD2. Losses at the gene ends were 0 bases for V and 2 bases for J; bases not matched to a gene: 2. The CDR3 runs to 15 residues. Germline-derived CDR1 and CDR2 are MNHEY and SVGAGI. The CDR3 protein is CASSYSERGAYEQYF. In nucleotides, the CDR3 is TGTGCCAGCAGTTACTCCGAGCGGGGGGCCTACGAGCAGTACTTC.

This clonotype was picked up a small number of times. The rearrangement joins TRBV3-1 to TRBJ2-7; possible D gene TRBD2, 5 bases. The V end was cut by 3 bases, the J end by 4 bases, with 13 bases between. CDR1 LGHDT and CDR2 YNNKEL come from the germline V gene (reference sequence). The CDR3 length is 14 residues. The CDR3 reads CASSHDGELYEQYF. The CDR3 DNA is TGTGCCAGCAGCCATGACGGGGAACTTTACGAGCAGTACTTC.

J is TRBJ2-3 and V is TRBV20-1; TRBD2 matches 13 bases. The junction had 14 bases not matched to a gene; V was cut back by 5 bases and J by 6 bases. Germline loops: CDR1 DFQATT, CDR2 SNEGSKA (reference sequence). The CDR3 is 17 residues long. CDR3 loop: CSASTDGLAGDGDTQYF. CDR3 nucleotide sequence: TGCAGTGCTTCTACCGACGGACTAGCGGGAGACGGGGATACGCAGTATTTT.

This clonotype appeared a few times. The chain links TRBV5-1 to TRBJ2-7; the D gene is possibly TRBD1 (6 bases). Trimming took off 0 bases at V and 2 bases at J, with 12 bases between the two ends. This CDR3 comprises 15 residues. Germline CDR1 is SGHRS and CDR2 is YFSETQ. The CDR3 DNA is TGCGCCAGCAGCTTGGTCGCGACAGGTACCTACGAGCAGTACTTC. It yields the protein CASSLVATGTYEQYF.

This chain links TRBV5-5 with TRBJ1-5, with D possibly being TRBD1 (6 bases). The germline V gene has CDR1 SGHKS and CDR2 YYEKEE (reference sequence). Trimming removed 1 base from V and 3 bases from J, with 11 bases in between. The CDR3 runs to 15 residues. DNA of the CDR3: TGTGCCAGCAGCTTGTGGGGGGGGCCCAATCAGCCCCAGCATTTT. It is translated as CASSLWGGPNQPQHF.

The gene calls are TRBV24-1 and TRBJ2-3, with a weak D call TRBD1 (6 bases). This CDR3 contains 16 residues. Germline-derived CDR1 and CDR2 are KGHDR and SFDVKD. Trimming removed 1 base at V and 5 bases at J, with 15 bases between. CDR3: CATSDLGQGPGDTQYF. The CDR3 nucleotides are TGTGCCACCAGTGATTTAGGCCAGGGGCCAGGAGATACGCAGTATTTT.

The chain combines TRBV20-1 with TRBJ1-1; D ambiguous. Trimming left V 5 bases short and J 5 bases short, with 9 bases between. The CDR3 is 11 amino acids. Germline assignment: CDR1 DFQATT and CDR2 SNEGSKA (reference sequence). In nucleotides, the CDR3 is TGCAGTGCTGATGCCAGGACTGAAGCTTTCTTT. This codes for CSADARTEAFF.

The chain recombines TRBV5-1 with TRBJ2-3; the D gene is possibly TRBD1 (5 bases). The germline V gene has CDR1 SGHRS and CDR2 YFSETQ. V was pared by 0 bases and J by 5 bases, with 16 bases between. CDR3 length equals 16 residues. The chain's CDR3 is CASSLVSNPGQDTQYF. In nucleotides, the CDR3 is TGCGCCAGCAGCTTGGTTTCCAACCCAGGGCAAGATACGCAGTATTTT. Variable domain in full (rest from reference TRBV5-1 and TRBJ2-3): KAGVTQTPRYLIKTRGQQVTLSCSPISGHRSVSWYQQTPGQGLQFLFEYFSETQRNKGNFPGRFSGRQFSNSRSEMNVSTLELGDSALYLCASSLVSNPGQDTQYFGPGTRLTVL.